This T cell receptor (beta chain) came from a study of T cell responses to AZD1222 COVID-19 vaccine (dated by TCRdb to the early 2020s). At the level of the whole study: AZD1222 recipients given second doses at about 4 weeks or at about 12 weeks were pooled, since spike-specific TCR depth and breadth were not found to differ between the two schedules. A total of 230 to 250 trial participants underwent TCR sequencing, of whom about 210 had received two doses of AZD1222 and roughly 26 had received two doses of the MenACWY control vaccine. Trial participants were enrolled by age into 18-55, 56-69 and 70-plus year subgroups, with roughly 150, 30 and 60 TCR-sequenced participants respectively.

This clone was seen a single time. Its target antigen remains unknown. No much larger clone is present one base from it, and per-base qualities are unavailable. A distance of 11 bases separates the germline ends of V and J, which lose 2 bases and 0 bases respectively. The germline V gene (reference sequence) supplies CDR1 GTSNPN and CDR2 SVGIG. Spanning cysteine to phenylalanine, the CDR3 consists of 15 amino acids. The sequence is cut down to CDR3 DNA, 45 bases in frame from base 1. The CDR3 regions of human TCRbeta chains were analyzed by immunosequencing. The source study handled its data this way. TCRs in the repertoires were compared against a reference library of SARS-CoV-2-specific TCRs that had been generated with the MIRA antigen-specificity platform. Breadth was defined as the fraction of unique TCRs that were SARS-CoV-2-associated. Depth was defined as the fraction of total T cells that were SARS-CoV-2-associated. Each spike-specific TCR was assigned to its reactive spike region and to a CD4 or CD8 class using the MIRA data. Log10-transformed breadth and depth values were compared by one-way ANOVA with Sidak's multiple comparisons tests. TCRdb took this table from immuneACCESS and kept in-frame rearrangements with V and J called. Such tables lack part of the clones; where checked against another copy, unresolved V genes explain under half of the gap, and the rest is unexplained. D and trimming come from the DNA, and the V and J calls and clone size come from that table. The sample table contains 160,000 or so clones; only one count was recorded for approximately 90% of them. The ten biggest clones cover less than 3% of the sample.

The time point label here, explained by the study, means: baseline before first vaccination. Vaccinee samples came from UK trials COV001 and COV002, including a single-blind randomized controlled phase 2/3 trial of AZD1222 (ChAdOx1 nCoV-19) in healthy adults. Trial participant PBMC samples were collected at day 0 and day 28 after the second dose for TCRbeta chain sequencing. Study-level results and caveats: Because no day 14 peak-response samples were available, the repertoires could be characterized only after the peak T cell response. CD4 TCRs associated with the vaccine covered the entire spike protein, and the dominant responses were in regions 160-218 and 743-854. Spike-specific TCR breadth and depth rose significantly after two AZD1222 doses compared with day 0 and with MenACWY recipients. In the small 56-69-year group, the increase in depth fell short of significance, most likely because of low power. Participants were mostly white British, with more females than males. The authors suggested clonal diversity may have been underestimated. Reportedly, close to half of the unique spike-specific TCRs recognized epitopes lying outside the regions that are mutated in the B.1.351 and B.1.1.7 variants. Conclusions about previously exposed vaccinees are limited, since just five or six AZD1222 recipients were seropositive for SARS-CoV-2 at baseline.

This specimen was peripheral blood, taken on day 0 of AZD1222 vaccination. The TCR sequence derives from an adult in good health. The chain employs TRBV30 and TRBJ2-1; the D region possibly corresponds to TRBD2 (5 bases align). CDR3 region: CAWSMGSSSYNEQFF. The DNA sequence is TGTGCCTGGAGTATGGGGAGCTCCTCCTACAATGAGCAGTTCTTC.